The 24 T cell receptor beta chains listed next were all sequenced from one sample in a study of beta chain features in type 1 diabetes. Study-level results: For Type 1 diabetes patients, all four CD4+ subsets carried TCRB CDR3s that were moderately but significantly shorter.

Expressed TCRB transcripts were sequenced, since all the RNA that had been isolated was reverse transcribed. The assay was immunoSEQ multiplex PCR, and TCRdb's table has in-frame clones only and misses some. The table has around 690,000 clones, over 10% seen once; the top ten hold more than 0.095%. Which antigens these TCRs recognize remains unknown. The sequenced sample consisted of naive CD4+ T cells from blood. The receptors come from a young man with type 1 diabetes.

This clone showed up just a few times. The CDR3: CASSTRQVQETQYF. The DNA of the CDR3 is TGTGCCAGCAGTACCCGACAGGTCCAAGAGACCCAGTACTTC. V and J are TRBV6-6 and TRBJ2-5, with a tentative D call TRBD1 (6 bases). Germline CDR1 reads MNHNY; CDR2 reads SVGAGI (reference sequence). This CDR3 is built from 14 residues. Deletions cut 5 bases from V and 1 base from J, with 11 bases between.

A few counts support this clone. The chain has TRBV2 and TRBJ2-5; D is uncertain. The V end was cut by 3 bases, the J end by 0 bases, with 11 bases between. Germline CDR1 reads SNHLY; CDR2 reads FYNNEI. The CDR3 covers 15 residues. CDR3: CASSESQHYQETQYF. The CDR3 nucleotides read TGTGCCAGCAGTGAGTCACAGCACTACCAAGAGACCCAGTACTTC.

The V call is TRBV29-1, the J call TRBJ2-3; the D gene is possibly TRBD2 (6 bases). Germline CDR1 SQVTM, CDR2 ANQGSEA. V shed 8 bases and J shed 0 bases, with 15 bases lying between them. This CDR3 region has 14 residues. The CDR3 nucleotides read TGCAGCCTCCGGGCAGGGACTAGCACAGATACGCAGTATTTT. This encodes CSLRAGTSTDTQYF.

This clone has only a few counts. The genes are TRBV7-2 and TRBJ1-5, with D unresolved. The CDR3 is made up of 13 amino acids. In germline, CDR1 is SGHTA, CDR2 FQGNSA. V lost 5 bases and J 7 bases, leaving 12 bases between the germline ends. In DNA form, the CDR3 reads TGTGCCAGCAGCCTGGTTTTTGGACAGCCCCAGCATTTT. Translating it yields CASSLVFGQPQHF. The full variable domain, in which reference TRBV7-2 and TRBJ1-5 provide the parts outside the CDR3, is GAGVSQSPSNKVTEKGKDVELRCDPISGHTALYWYRQSLGQGLEFLIYFQGNSAPDKSGLPSDRFSAERTGGSVSTLTIQRTQQEDSAVYLCASSLVFGQPQHFGDGTRLSIL.

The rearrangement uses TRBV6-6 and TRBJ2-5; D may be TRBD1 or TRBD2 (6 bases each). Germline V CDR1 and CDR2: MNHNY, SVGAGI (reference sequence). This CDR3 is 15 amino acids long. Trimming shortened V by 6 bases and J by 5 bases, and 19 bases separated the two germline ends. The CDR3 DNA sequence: TGTGCCAGCAGCCGAGGACTGACAGGAGGGGAGACCCAGTACTTC. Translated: CASSRGLTGGETQYF.

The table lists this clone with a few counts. The CDR3 DNA reads TGTGCCAGCAGCCGGGAGTGGAGGGGCAATGAGCAGTTCTTC. Translated: CASSREWRGNEQFF. The gene calls are TRBV4-2 and TRBJ2-1, with TRBD2 as a possible D gene (6 bases). Germline-derived CDR1 and CDR2 are LGHNA and YNFKEQ. With 4 bases removed from V and 6 bases from J, the gap between germline ends came to 13 bases. The CDR3 has 14 residues.

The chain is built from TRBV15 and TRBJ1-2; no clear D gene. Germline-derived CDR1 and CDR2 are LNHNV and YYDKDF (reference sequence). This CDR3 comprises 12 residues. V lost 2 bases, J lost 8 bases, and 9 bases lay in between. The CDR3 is CATSRSKFGYTF. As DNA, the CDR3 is TGTGCCACCAGCAGATCGAAGTTCGGCTACACCTTC.

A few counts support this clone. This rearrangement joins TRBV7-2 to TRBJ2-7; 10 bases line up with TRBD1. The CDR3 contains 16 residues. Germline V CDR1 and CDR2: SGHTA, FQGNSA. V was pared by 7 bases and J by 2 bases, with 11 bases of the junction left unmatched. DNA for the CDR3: TGTGCCAGCACCCCACGGGGGGGACAGGGGCCCTACGAGCAGTACTTC. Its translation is CASTPRGGQGPYEQYF.

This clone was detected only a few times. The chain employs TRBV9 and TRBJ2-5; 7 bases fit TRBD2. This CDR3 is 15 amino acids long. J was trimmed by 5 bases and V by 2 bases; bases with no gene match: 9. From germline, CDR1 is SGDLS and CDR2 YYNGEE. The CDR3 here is CASSVAGESRETQYF. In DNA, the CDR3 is TGTGCCAGCAGCGTGGCGGGGGAAAGTCGGGAGACCCAGTACTTC.

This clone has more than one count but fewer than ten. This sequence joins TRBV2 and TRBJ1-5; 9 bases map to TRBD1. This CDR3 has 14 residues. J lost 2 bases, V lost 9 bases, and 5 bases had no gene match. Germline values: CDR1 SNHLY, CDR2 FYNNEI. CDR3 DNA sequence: TGTGCCAGAGGGGGGACAGGGCGCAATCAGCCCCAGCATTTT. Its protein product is CARGGTGRNQPQHF.

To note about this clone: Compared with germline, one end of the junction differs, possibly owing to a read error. The chain's CDR3 is CSVEVRDRRETQYF. The CDR3, as DNA: TGCAGCGTCGAAGTCCGGGACAGGAGAGAGACCCAGTACTTC. The genes are TRBV29-1 and TRBJ2-5, with 8 nucleotides matching TRBD1. Germline CDR1 SQVTM, CDR2 ANQGSEA. The CDR3 extends over 14 amino acids.

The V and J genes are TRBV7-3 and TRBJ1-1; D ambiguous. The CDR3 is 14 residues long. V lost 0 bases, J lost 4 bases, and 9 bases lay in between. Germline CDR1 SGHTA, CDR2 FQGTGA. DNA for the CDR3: TGTGCCAGCAGCTTAACGCCGGGGAGCACTGAAGCTTTCTTT. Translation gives CASSLTPGSTEAFF.

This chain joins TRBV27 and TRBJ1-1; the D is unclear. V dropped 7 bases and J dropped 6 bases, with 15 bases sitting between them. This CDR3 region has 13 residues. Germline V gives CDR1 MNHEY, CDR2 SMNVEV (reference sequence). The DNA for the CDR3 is TGTGCCAGCATTAACCCCGGGAGCGCTGAAGCTTTCTTT. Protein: CASINPGSAEAFF.

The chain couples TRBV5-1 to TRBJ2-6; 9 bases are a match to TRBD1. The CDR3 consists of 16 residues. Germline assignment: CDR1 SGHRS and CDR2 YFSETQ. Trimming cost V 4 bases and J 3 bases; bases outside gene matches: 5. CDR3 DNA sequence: TGCGCCAGCAGCCTACAGGGGGCGTATGGGGCCAACGTCCTGACTTTC. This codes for CASSLQGAYGANVLTF.

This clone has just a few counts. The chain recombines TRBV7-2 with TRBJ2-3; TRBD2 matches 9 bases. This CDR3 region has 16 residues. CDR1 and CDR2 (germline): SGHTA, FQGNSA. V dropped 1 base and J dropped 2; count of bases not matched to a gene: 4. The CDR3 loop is CASSLEASGNTDTQYF. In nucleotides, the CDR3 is TGTGCCAGCAGCTTAGAGGCTAGCGGGAACACAGATACGCAGTATTTT.

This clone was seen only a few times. CDR3 DNA: TGTGCCAGCAGCTCCAATTCGGCGGAGACCCAGTACTTC. Residues: CASSSNSAETQYF. This chain joins TRBV7-2 and TRBJ2-5; D remains unclear. This CDR3 has 13 residues. The germline V and J ends were trimmed by 4 bases and 5 bases, with 11 bases remaining between them. Germline CDR1 SGHTA, CDR2 FQGNSA.

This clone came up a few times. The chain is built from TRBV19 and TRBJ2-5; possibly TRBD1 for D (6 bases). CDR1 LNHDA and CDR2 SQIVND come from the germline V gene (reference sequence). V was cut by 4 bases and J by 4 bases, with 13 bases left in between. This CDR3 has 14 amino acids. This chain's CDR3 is CASSNTGSSETQYF. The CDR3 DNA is TGTGCCAGTAGTAATACAGGGAGCTCAGAGACCCAGTACTTC.

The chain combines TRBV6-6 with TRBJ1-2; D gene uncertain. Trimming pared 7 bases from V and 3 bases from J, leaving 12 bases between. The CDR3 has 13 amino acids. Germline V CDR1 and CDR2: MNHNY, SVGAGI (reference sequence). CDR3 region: CASTPDGDYGYTF. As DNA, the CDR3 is TGTGCCAGCACCCCGGACGGTGACTATGGCTACACCTTC.

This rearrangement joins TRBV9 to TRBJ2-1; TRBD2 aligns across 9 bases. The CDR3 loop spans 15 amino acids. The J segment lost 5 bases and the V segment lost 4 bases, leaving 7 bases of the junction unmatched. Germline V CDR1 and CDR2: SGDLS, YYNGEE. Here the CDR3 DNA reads TGTGCCAGCAGCCACACTAGCGGGCCTGACAATGAGCAGTTCTTC. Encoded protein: CASSHTSGPDNEQFF.

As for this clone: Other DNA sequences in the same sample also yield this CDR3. CDR3 region: CASSQVGSYGYTF. DNA of the CDR3: TGTGCCAGCAGCCAAGTGGGCTCCTATGGCTACACCTTC. The rearrangement uses TRBV14 and TRBJ1-2; no clear D gene. Germline-derived CDR1 and CDR2 are SGHDN and FVKESK. V lost 1 base to trimming and J lost 4 bases, with 7 bases between them. The CDR3 extends over 13 amino acids.

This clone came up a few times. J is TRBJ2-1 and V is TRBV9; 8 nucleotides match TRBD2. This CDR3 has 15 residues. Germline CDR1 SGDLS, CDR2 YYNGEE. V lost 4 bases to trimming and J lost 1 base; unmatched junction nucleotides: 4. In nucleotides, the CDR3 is TGTGCCAGCAGCCCCGGGAGGGCATCCTACAATGAGCAGTTCTTC. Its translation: CASSPGRASYNEQFF.

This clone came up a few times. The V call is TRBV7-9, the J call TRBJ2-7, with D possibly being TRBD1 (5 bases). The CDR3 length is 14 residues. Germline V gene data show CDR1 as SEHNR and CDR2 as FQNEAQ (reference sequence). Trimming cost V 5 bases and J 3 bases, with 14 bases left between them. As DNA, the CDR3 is TGTGCCAGCAGCCAGCAGGGTGGCGGCTACGAGCAGTACTTC. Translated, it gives CASSQQGGGYEQYF. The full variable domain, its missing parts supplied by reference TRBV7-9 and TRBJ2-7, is DTGVSQNPRHKITKRGQNVTFRCDPISEHNRLYWYRQTLGQGPEFLTYFQNEAQLEKSRLLSDRFSAERPKGSFSTLEIQRTEQGDSAMYLCASSQQGGGYEQYFGPGTRLTVT.

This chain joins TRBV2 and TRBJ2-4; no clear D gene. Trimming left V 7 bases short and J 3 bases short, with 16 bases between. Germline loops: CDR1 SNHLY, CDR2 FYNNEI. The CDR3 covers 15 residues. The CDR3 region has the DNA TGTGCCAGCATTCAGGATCAACTGGGCAAAAACATTCAGTACTTC. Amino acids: CASIQDQLGKNIQYF.

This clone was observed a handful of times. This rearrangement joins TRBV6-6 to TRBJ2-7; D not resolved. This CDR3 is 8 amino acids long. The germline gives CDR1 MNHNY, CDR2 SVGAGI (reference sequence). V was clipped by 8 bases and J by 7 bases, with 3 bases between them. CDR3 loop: CASGEQYF. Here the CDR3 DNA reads TGTGCCAGCGGGGAGCAGTACTTC.